The entry that follows covers one T cell receptor beta chain sequence. The CDR3 extends over 15 amino acids. Germline V gene sequence: CDR1 SGHTA, CDR2 FQGNSA. Deletions cut 0 bases from V and 0 bases from J, with 6 bases between. Next came a second PCR, run for roughly 7 to 12 cycles, which used a sample-barcoded 5' primer along with a J-beta primer mix. Each CDR3 protein is one row after TCRdb ran MiXCR on the 5' RACE reads. Among approximately 1.5 million distinct CDR3 sequences listed, around 35% were seen once. The data stem from a study of blood T cells in healthy people across ages. Sequences were obtained from blood. This chain links TRBV7-2 with TRBJ2-1; no definite D call. The receptor was isolated from a woman in her 30s in good health. The CDR3 reads CASSLALYSYNEQFF. DNA of the CDR3: TGTGCCAGCAGCTTAGCACTCTACTCCTACAATGAGCAGTTCTTC.